One sample yielded the 27 T cell receptor beta chains listed below, sequenced in a study of cytomegalovirus exposure and HLA in healthy donors. Profiled with immunoSEQ multiplex PCR; TCRdb holds only in-frame clones, not every one. The data hold 250,000 or so clones, with 80% to 90% observed a single time. Sequencing used PBMCs. Receptors were obtained from a man aged 18 to 30 in good health and CMV-seronegative.

The chain links TRBV4-3 to TRBJ1-5; weak D call: TRBD1 (6 bases). The V end lost 0 bases, the J end lost 1 base, and 10 bases lay between the germline ends. The CDR3 runs to 16 residues. Germline V gives CDR1 LGHNA, CDR2 YSLEER. The CDR3 bases are TGCGCCAGCAGCCAAGAGTACGGGACAAGCAATCAGCCCCAGCATTTT. The encoded protein is CASSQEYGTSNQPQHF.

The V gene is TRBV4-1, the J gene TRBJ1-5; D remains unclear. The germline V and J ends were trimmed by 3 bases and 6 bases, with 12 bases remaining between them. Per the germline V gene, CDR1 is MGHRA and CDR2 is YSYEKL. The CDR3 is 14 amino acids. The CDR3 reads CASSHPNPGQPQHF. DNA for the CDR3: TGCGCCAGCAGCCATCCTAACCCGGGTCAGCCCCAGCATTTT.

This clone came up once. The chain recombines TRBV19 with TRBJ1-2; the match to TRBD1 covers 7 bases. The CDR3 covers 13 residues. The ends lost 6 bases at V and 4 bases at J; junction bases unmatched: 5. From germline, CDR1 is LNHDA and CDR2 SQIVND (reference sequence). CDR3: CASRGGAGYGYTF. The CDR3 DNA sequence: TGTGCCAGTAGAGGGGGCGCGGGCTATGGCTACACCTTC. Full variable domain (remainder filled in from reference TRBV19 and TRBJ1-2): DGGITQSPKYLFRKEGQNVTLSCEQNLNHDAMYWYRQDPGQGLRLIYYSQIVNDFQKGDIAEGYSVSREKKESFPLTVTSAQKNPTAFYLCASRGGAGYGYTFGSGTRLTVV.

The chain is built from TRBV4-1 and TRBJ2-7; D unresolved. The CDR3 extends over 14 amino acids. Trimming took 1 base from V and 4 from J, leaving 11 bases between them. Germline loops: CDR1 MGHRA, CDR2 YSYEKL. DNA for the CDR3: TGCGCCAGCAGCCAAGTGAGTCGTTTGTACGAGCAGTACTTC. Translation: CASSQVSRLYEQYF.

V gene TRBV14 combines with J gene TRBJ2-7; TRBD2 agrees at 11 bases. The CDR3 is 15 residues long. Germline CDR1 and CDR2: SGHDN and FVKESK. Trimming took 2 bases from V and 2 from J; bases not matched to a gene: 2. CDR3 DNA sequence: TGTGCCAGCAGCCAATCACTAGCGGGGGCCTACGAGCAGTACTTC. Protein: CASSQSLAGAYEQYF.

This clone was recorded only once. The V gene is TRBV23-1, the J gene TRBJ1-5; D is possibly TRBD1 (5 bases). TRBV23-1 is annotated as an ORF whose role is uncertain. The CDR3 covers 18 residues. V lost 2 bases to trimming and J lost 5 bases, with 22 bases between them. The CDR3 spells CASSQLSEPSRGYQPQHF. As DNA, the CDR3 is TGCGCCAGCAGTCAACTCTCAGAGCCGTCCCGGGGGTATCAGCCCCAGCATTTT.

This chain connects TRBV6-1 to TRBJ1-6, with a tentative D call TRBD1 (5 bases). CDR1 MNHNS and CDR2 SASEGT come from the germline V gene. Trimming stripped 11 bases from V and 7 bases from J, with 15 bases between. This CDR3 region has 13 residues. The CDR3: CAGKDTPNSPLHF. DNA of the CDR3: TGTGCCGGAAAGGACACCCCGAATTCACCCCTCCACTTT.

The gene calls are TRBV20-1 and TRBJ1-2, with D hard to call. CDR1 and CDR2 (germline): DFQATT, SNEGSKA (reference sequence). The CDR3 covers 10 residues. V was shortened by 5 bases and J by 6 bases, with 7 bases between the two germline ends. DNA for the CDR3: TGCAGTGCTCCCCTCCATGGCTACACCTTC. It is translated as CSAPLHGYTF.

The V call is TRBV7-8, the J call TRBJ2-7, with 7 bases identical to TRBD2. The CDR3 sequence is 14 residues long. The junction had 6 bases not matched to a gene; V was cut back by 7 bases and J by 0 bases. Germline CDR1 is SGHVS and CDR2 is FQNEAQ. The CDR3 DNA is TGTGCCAGCACCTGGGGGGGATCCTCCTACGAGCAGTACTTC. It yields the protein CASTWGGSSYEQYF.

J is TRBJ2-2 and V is TRBV9; 13 bases fit TRBD2. CDR3 length: 17 amino acids. Trimming at V came to 0 bases and at J to 4 bases, leaving 3 bases not matched to a gene. The germline V gene has CDR1 SGDLS and CDR2 YYNGEE. The CDR3 nucleotides are TGTGCCAGCAGCGTAGGGACTAGCGGGAGTCTCACCGGGGAGCTGTTTTTT. Its translation is CASSVGTSGSLTGELFF.

This chain joins TRBV27 and TRBJ2-7; 7 bases are shared with TRBD2. The germline V gene has CDR1 MNHEY and CDR2 SMNVEV (reference sequence). This CDR3 contains 14 residues. With 6 bases clipped from V and 2 bases from J, the junction kept 7 bases outside the gene matches. This CDR3 is CASSRGGRTYEQYF. The CDR3 nucleotides are TGTGCCAGCAGCCGGGGCGGGAGAACCTACGAGCAGTACTTC.

The chain is built from TRBV29-1 and TRBJ2-2; tentative D call: TRBD1 (8 bases). V lost 7 bases and J 10 bases, leaving 22 bases between the germline ends. From germline, CDR1 is SQVTM and CDR2 ANQGSEA. The CDR3 runs to 14 residues. CDR3 DNA: TGCAGCGCCACAGGGGGGGCAGCCAGTGTGGAGCTGTTTTTT. This gives the protein CSATGGAASVELFF.

The rearrangement joins TRBV4-1 to TRBJ2-7; D unclear. V gave up 4 bases and J gave up 0 bases, with 13 bases separating them. This CDR3 region has 15 residues. Germline CDR1 reads MGHRA; CDR2 reads YSYEKL. In nucleotides, the CDR3 is TGCGCCAGCAGCCCAACTCCCTCTATCTCCTACGAGCAGTACTTC. Protein sequence: CASSPTPSISYEQYF.

V and J are TRBV28 and TRBJ1-2, with 9 bases identical to TRBD1. Losses at the gene ends were 4 bases for V and 8 bases for J; bases not matched to a gene: 8. The CDR3 contains 14 residues. The V gene's germline CDR1 is MDHEN and CDR2 SYDVKM. CDR3 sequence: CASSSSGQGSGYTF. DNA of the CDR3: TGTGCCAGCAGTTCATCCGGACAGGGGAGCGGCTACACCTTC.

V is TRBV5-6 and J is TRBJ1-2; no clear D gene. Per germline, CDR1 SGHDT and CDR2 YYEEEE. This CDR3 has 15 amino acids. V was pared by 1 base and J by 0 bases, with 10 bases between. DNA of the CDR3: TGTGCCAGCAGCTTGCAGTACAGACCTAACTATGGCTACACCTTC. Its protein is CASSLQYRPNYGYTF.

The CDR3 DNA is TGTGCCAGCAGCGTAGGACAGGGAACGGGCGAGCAGTACTTC. Its protein product is CASSVGQGTGEQYF. The chain joins TRBV9 to TRBJ2-7; 7 bases are a match to TRBD1. The V gene's germline CDR1 is SGDLS and CDR2 YYNGEE. There are 14 residues in the CDR3. The J segment lost 6 bases and the V segment lost 0 bases, leaving 6 bases of the junction unmatched.

The V call is TRBV27, the J call TRBJ2-1, with 14 nucleotides matching TRBD2. This CDR3 region has 18 residues. Germline CDR1 reads MNHEY; CDR2 reads SMNVEV (reference sequence). V lost 7 bases and J lost 9; bases outside the gene matches: 17. The CDR3 reads CASTPRGTSGGPRGEQFF. CDR3 bases: TGTGCCAGCACTCCTAGAGGGACTAGCGGGGGTCCCCGGGGTGAGCAGTTCTTC.

The V gene is TRBV4-3, the J gene TRBJ2-3, with 11 bases fitting TRBD2. The V segment lost 4 bases and the J segment 6 bases; nucleotides outside the gene matches: 9. Germline CDR1 LGHNA, CDR2 YSLEER. The CDR3 spans 16 residues. Here the CDR3 reads CASSPTSGEGGDTQYF. CDR3 nucleotides: TGCGCCAGCAGCCCGACTAGCGGGGAGGGGGGGGATACGCAGTATTTT.

This chain links TRBV20-1 with TRBJ2-3, with D possibly TRBD1 on 5 matching bases. CDR1 is DFQATT, CDR2 SNEGSKA, per germline (reference sequence). V was cut by 7 bases and J by 4 bases, with 6 bases left in between. This CDR3 comprises 10 residues. The CDR3 sequence is CSGRADTQYF. Written as DNA, the CDR3 is TGCAGTGGCAGGGCAGATACGCAGTATTTT.

The chain couples TRBV5-8 to TRBJ2-5; D ambiguous. Looked up from germline, CDR1 is SGHTS and CDR2 is YDEGEE. The germline V and J ends were trimmed by 6 bases and 0 bases, with 15 bases remaining between them. This CDR3 has 15 residues. CDR3 region: CASTASRLHQETQYF. In nucleotides, the CDR3 is TGTGCCAGCACCGCGTCCAGGCTTCACCAAGAGACCCAGTACTTC.

This clone was detected a few times. The gene calls are TRBV29-1 and TRBJ2-2, with TRBD2 as a possible D gene (5 bases). From germline, CDR1 is SQVTM and CDR2 ANQGSEA. The V end was cut by 6 bases, the J end by 7 bases, with 12 bases between. The length of the CDR3 is 12 residues. CDR3: CSVSSVGGELFF. In nucleotides, the CDR3 is TGCAGCGTCAGTAGCGTAGGCGGGGAGCTGTTTTTT.

The chain has TRBV14 and TRBJ1-1; no clear D. There are 13 residues in the CDR3. The germline gives CDR1 SGHDN, CDR2 FVKESK. With 1 base removed from V and 7 bases from J, the gap between germline ends came to 10 bases. Written as DNA, the CDR3 is TGTGCCAGCAGCCAAGCGGGTGACGGTGAAGCTTTCTTT. Protein: CASSQAGDGEAFF.

The chain combines TRBV2 with TRBJ2-2; 7 bases are a match to TRBD1. Germline-derived CDR1 and CDR2 are SNHLY and FYNNEI. The CDR3 is 16 residues long. The V gene end was trimmed by 6 bases and the J gene end by 1 base; junction bases not matched to a gene: 8. In DNA form, the CDR3 reads TGTGCCAGCAGAAAGTACCAGGGGGAGAACACCGGGGAGCTGTTTTTT. Its translation: CASRKYQGENTGELFF.

This chain uses TRBV5-1 with TRBJ1-2, with 7 positions matching TRBD1. Germline V CDR1 and CDR2: SGHRS, YFSETQ. The CDR3 contains 15 residues. Losses at the gene ends were 4 bases for V and 10 bases for J; bases not matched to a gene: 16. The CDR3 sequence: CASSGNTGAAPFYTF. The CDR3 DNA reads TGCGCCAGCAGCGGAAACACAGGGGCCGCGCCTTTCTACACCTTC.

The CDR3 protein is CASSQGTGEQPQHF. As DNA, the CDR3 is TGTGCCAGCAGCCAAGGGACAGGGGAACAGCCCCAGCATTTT. The rearrangement links TRBV27 to TRBJ1-5; 10 bases are a match to TRBD1. In germline, CDR1 is MNHEY, CDR2 SMNVEV (reference sequence). This CDR3 comprises 14 residues. Germline trimming cut 6 bases from V and 7 bases from J; bases unmatched to any gene: 6.

The chain links TRBV19 to TRBJ1-5; D not certain. Trimming took off 1 base at V and 7 bases at J, with 11 bases between the two ends. From germline, CDR1 is LNHDA and CDR2 SQIVND (reference sequence). This CDR3 has 14 amino acids. CDR3 in DNA: TGTGCCAGTAGTATAGTAGGAGCCCAACAGCCCCAGCATTTT. Its translation is CASSIVGAQQPQHF.

The V gene is TRBV14, the J gene TRBJ2-2; 7 bases agree with TRBD2. Trimming took 2 bases from V and 1 from J; bases not matched to a gene: 4. This CDR3 contains 16 residues. CDR1 SGHDN and CDR2 FVKESK come from the germline V gene. CDR3 in amino acids: CASSQRRGRNTGELFF. DNA of the CDR3: TGTGCCAGCAGCCAACGGCGGGGGAGGAACACCGGGGAGCTGTTTTTT.